This T cell receptor beta chain emerged from a study of cytomegalovirus exposure and HLA in healthy donors. Study observations and caveats: The authors listed 150 to 200 TCR beta chains as cytomegalovirus-associated.

This clone has only a few counts. The antigen remains unidentified. 60 Vbeta and 13 Jbeta primers were used in PCR. Original processing notes: Later, roughly 77 million unique TCR beta chains were counted in an analysis, and approximately 10 million of them were shared. Profiled with immunoSEQ multiplex PCR; TCRdb holds only in-frame clones, not every one. V and J calls and clone size are those listed in that table; D and trimming were worked out from the DNA. Of about 200,000 clones listed, less than 85% were seen once; the top ten hold under 0.8%. The CDR3 spans 13 residues. J was trimmed by 2 bases and V by 6 bases; bases with no gene match: 2.

The rearrangement joins TRBV5-3 to TRBJ2-3, with 8 bases fitting TRBD1. TRBV5-3 is flagged as an ORF with uncertain function. The receptor was isolated from a man between 18 and 35 years old in good health and CMV-seronegative. Sequenced material: PBMCs. In DNA form, the CDR3 reads TGTGCCAGAACGGACAGGGACACAGATACGCAGTATTTT. Amino acids: CARTDRDTDTQYF.